This T cell receptor (beta chain) emerged from a study of CD8+ T cells in alopecia areata (dated by TCRdb to about 2018). Some background on the complete study: The treated patients took part in an open-label pilot trial in which moderate-to-severe alopecia areata was treated with oral tofacitinib at 5 to 10 mg twice daily. Tofacitinib was given for 6 to 18 months, followed by 6 months of follow-up off drug to assess delayed response and recurrence. The study used high-throughput TCRbeta sequencing to examine T cell clonal expansion in alopecia areata, in both the C3H/HeJ mouse model and human patients. Scalp tissue and sorted CD4+ and CD8+ peripheral blood T cells from patchy and totalis/universalis alopecia areata patients and from healthy controls were covered by human TCRbeta sequencing. Tofacitinib-treated patients had biopsies at baseline and at 4 and 24 weeks of treatment, with a later scalp biopsy in several patients. Scalp clonality was compared among normal scalp (n=4), patchy alopecia areata scalp (n=8), and alopecia totalis/universalis scalp (n=8). RNA came from the PAXgene miRNA kit for fixed scalp, the miRNeasy kit for PBMCs, and the RNeasy kit for mouse skin. TCRbeta CDR3 regions were amplified by immunoSEQ multiplex PCR using 35 Vbeta forward and 13 Jbeta reverse primers. Overall results and qualifications from the work: Scalp TCR repertoire analysis is complicated because resident alphabeta T cells in normal human skin are also sequenced, whereas mouse skin is dominated by gammadelta T cells. Compared with normal scalp, lesional scalp had higher clonality and more expanded CD8+ clones, particularly in alopecia totalis/universalis, a pattern that suggests antigenic drive. Compared with mice, TCR sequences shared between patients were less clear, possibly partly because of HLA diversity across the patient population.

The method was the immunoSEQ multiplex PCR assay. RNA was extracted from all samples and reverse transcribed into cDNA, which served as template for TCR sequencing. SuperScript III was used for first-strand cDNA synthesis, primed with a 2:1 mix of oligo-dT and random hexamers. A synthetic immune receptor repertoire was used to measure amplification bias, and any remaining bias was corrected computationally. Concerning the study's data processing: Raw reads were preprocessed to remove errors, and CDR3 was defined according to IMGT conventions as the region from the conserved cysteine to phenylalanine. Clonality was calculated as 1 minus Shannon entropy normalized by log2 of the number of productive unique TCRs. CD4 or CD8 identity of scalp clones was inferred by cross-referencing scalp TCRbeta sequences with sorted blood CD4 and CD8 repertoires. Drawn from immuneACCESS, this table holds only the in-frame rearrangements with V and J called that TCRdb kept. Clones are partly lost; checked studies trace under half to an unresolved V gene and leave the rest unexplained. V and J calls plus clone size are reproduced from that table; the DNA served to infer D and trimming. Here the sample has some 180,000 clones; more than 60% occur a single time. The top ten constitute more than 1.5% of the sample.

The sample's time point label, in plain terms: baseline before oral tofacitinib. Lesional scalp punch biopsies and peripheral blood were obtained from alopecia areata patients. After PBMCs were isolated by density centrifugation and stained for CD3, CD4 and CD8, a FACSAria was used to sort CD4+ and CD8+ T cells. Of note for this clone: This receptor's antigen is unknown. Base quality data are lacking; no much larger clone is found one base away.

From a lookup of the germline V gene (reference sequence), CDR1 and CDR2 are MNHEY and SMNVEV. At the junction V is shortened by 5 bases and J by 1 base; bases outside the gene matches: 12. The CDR3 sequence holds 17 residues, the cysteine and phenylalanine included. Solely the CDR3 DNA is kept, with 51 bases framed from the first base. This chain joins TRBV27 to TRBJ1-1, with 8 central nucleotides matching TRBD1. The sequence derives from a human donor with alopecia areata. The source was CD4+ T cells sorted from blood, collected at week 0. The CDR3 loop reads CASSPTDRGRRNTEAFF. The nucleotides read TGTGCCAGCAGTCCGACCGACAGGGGTCGGAGGAACACTGAAGCTTTCTTT.